Presented here are 18 T cell receptor beta chains from one specimen sequenced in a study of cytomegalovirus exposure and HLA in healthy donors (dated by TCRdb to 2015 to 2018). To prepare the library, the immunoSEQ multiplex PCR assay was applied. For the multiplex PCR, a mixture combining 60 forward primers for TCR Vbeta segments and 13 reverse primers for TCR Jbeta segments was used. TCRdb took over this immuneACCESS table, retaining in-frame rearrangements with V and J assigned. Such tables are incomplete; in checked studies, under half of the missing clones stem from an unresolved V gene, and the remainder is unexplained. The sample table records approximately 160,000 clones; about four fifths of these occur just once. 1% of the sample comes from the top ten. Sequenced material: PBMCs. All receptors derive from a woman in her fifties or sixties in good health and CMV-seropositive.

This clone has just one count. This rearrangement joins TRBV2 to TRBJ2-7; 7 nucleotides agree with TRBD2. CDR1 is SNHLY and CDR2 is FYNNEI in the germline V gene. Trimming removed 8 bases from V and 4 bases from J; junction bases left unmatched: 5. The CDR3 is made up of 12 amino acids. CDR3 DNA sequence: TGTGCCAGCGGGGGGGGAGGATACGAGCAGTACTTC. Amino acids: CASGGGGYEQYF.

This clone was detected only a few times. DNA for the CDR3: TGCGCCAGCAGTTCACAGGGGGCTCGGACTGAAGCTTTCTTT. It specifies CASSSQGARTEAFF. The chain joins TRBV5-1 to TRBJ1-1; TRBD1 agrees at 9 bases. The CDR3 is 14 amino acids. In germline, CDR1 is SGHRS, CDR2 YFSETQ. With V trimmed by 5 bases and J by 5 bases, 7 bases remained unmatched. The variable domain in full, completed from reference TRBV5-1 and TRBJ1-1, reads KAGVTQTPRYLIKTRGQQVTLSCSPISGHRSVSWYQQTPGQGLQFLFEYFSETQRNKGNFPGRFSGRQFSNSRSEMNVSTLELGDSALYLCASSSQGARTEAFFGQGTRLTVV.

In nucleotides, the CDR3 is TGTGCCAGCAGTCCAAGGGTGGTAGCGGAGACAGATACGCAGTATTTT. Translated, it gives CASSPRVVAETDTQYF. V is TRBV27 and J is TRBJ2-3; tentatively, D is TRBD2 (6 bases). Germline CDR1 and CDR2: MNHEY and SMNVEV (reference sequence). V lost 5 bases and J lost 3, with 18 bases in between. This CDR3 contains 16 residues.

The chain employs TRBV19 and TRBJ2-5, with D unresolved. The J call is in doubt because the DNA end fits TRBJ2-7 better. Per germline, CDR1 LNHDA and CDR2 SQIVND (reference sequence). There are 12 residues in the CDR3. CDR3 region: CASSTPRYEQYF. The CDR3, as DNA: TGTGCCAGTAGTACCCCGCGCTACGAGCAGTACTTC.

The V gene is TRBV4-3, the J gene TRBJ2-3; D unresolved. Germline lookup yields CDR1 LGHNA and CDR2 YSLEER. The length of the CDR3 is 16 residues. Trimming removed 2 bases at V and 0 bases at J, with 12 bases between. CDR3 DNA: TGCGCCAGCAGCCAACGATTTAGAACTAGCACAGATACGCAGTATTTT. Protein product: CASSQRFRTSTDTQYF.

V is TRBV6-5 and J is TRBJ2-3; 7 nucleotides match TRBD2. With 0 bases clipped from V and 4 bases from J, the junction kept 1 base outside the gene matches. Germline CDR1 reads MNHEY; CDR2 reads SVGAGI. The CDR3 has 14 amino acids. The CDR3 sequence is CASSYSGGADTQYF. DNA of the CDR3: TGTGCCAGCAGTTACTCGGGGGGGGCAGATACGCAGTATTTT.

The genes are TRBV29-1 and TRBJ1-1, with 11 positions matching TRBD1. The germline gives CDR1 SQVTM, CDR2 ANQGSEA. The CDR3 consists of 17 residues. V lost 3 bases, J lost 2 bases, and 11 bases stayed unmatched. The CDR3, as DNA: TGCAGCGTTGACTCTCGCGGACAGGGGGCGGGTAACACTGAAGCTTTCTTT. Residues: CSVDSRGQGAGNTEAFF.

The V and J genes are TRBV6-5 and TRBJ1-5; 7 bases are a match to TRBD1. The CDR3 contains 15 residues. Trimming at V came to 4 bases and at J to 3 bases, leaving 6 bases not matched to a gene. The germline CDR1 and CDR2 sequences are MNHEY and SVGAGI. The CDR3 protein is CASSSTRGDNQPQHF. CDR3 nucleotide sequence: TGTGCCAGCAGTTCCACCAGGGGGGACAATCAGCCCCAGCATTTT.

V usage is TRBV4-2 and J usage is TRBJ1-5, with TRBD1 identical over 8 bases. This CDR3 spans 17 amino acids. Germline V gene lookup returns CDR1 LGHNA and CDR2 YNFKEQ. Unmatched junction bases numbered 9, after V lost 0 bases and J lost 5 bases. The CDR3, as DNA: TGTGCCAGCAGCCAAGATGGAGCAGGGGGCGCCGATCAGCCCCAGCATTTT. Its translation: CASSQDGAGGADQPQHF.

The chain is built from TRBV4-2 and TRBJ2-7, with TRBD1 as a possible D gene (6 bases). The CDR3 is made up of 17 amino acids. CDR1 LGHNA and CDR2 YNFKEQ come from the germline V gene. V gave up 1 base and J gave up 0 bases, with 16 bases separating them. The CDR3 loop is CASSQAGTRINSYEQYF. The DNA of the CDR3 is TGTGCCAGCAGCCAAGCCGGGACACGAATAAACTCCTACGAGCAGTACTTC.

This clone is a singleton in its sample. Other DNA variants within this sample encode the same CDR3. This chain links TRBV5-1 with TRBJ1-1, with 8 bases aligning to TRBD1. Germline CDR1 reads SGHRS; CDR2 reads YFSETQ. The V gene end was trimmed by 4 bases and the J gene end by 1 base; junction bases not matched to a gene: 3. The CDR3 sequence is 14 residues long. DNA for the CDR3: TGCGCCAGCAGCCCGGGGACAGGGAACACTGAAGCTTTCTTT. It codes for CASSPGTGNTEAFF.

The chain joins TRBV4-2 to TRBJ1-3; TRBD1 is a possible D gene (5 bases). Between the trimmed V and J ends, which lost 3 bases and 0 bases, there was a span of 12 bases. Germline V gene data show CDR1 as LGHNA and CDR2 as YNFKEQ. The CDR3 length is 16 residues. CDR3 amino acids: CASSHSTGLSGNTIYF. CDR3 coding DNA: TGTGCCAGCAGCCATTCCACAGGTCTCTCTGGAAACACCATATATTTT.

V usage is TRBV19 and J usage is TRBJ1-2; D is ambiguous. The CDR3 is 10 residues long. The V gene's germline CDR1 is LNHDA and CDR2 SQIVND (reference sequence). V lost 5 bases and J lost 7, with 5 bases in between. DNA of the CDR3: TGTGCCAGTAGTCGGGTTGGCTACACCTTC. It specifies CASSRVGYTF. The whole variable domain, filled in from reference TRBV19 and TRBJ1-2, reads DGGITQSPKYLFRKEGQNVTLSCEQNLNHDAMYWYRQDPGQGLRLIYYSQIVNDFQKGDIAEGYSVSREKKESFPLTVTSAQKNPTAFYLCASSRVGYTFGSGTRLTVV.

The chain combines TRBV11-3 with TRBJ2-1; 11 nucleotides align to TRBD2. With V trimmed by 5 bases and J by 4 bases, 4 bases remained unmatched. CDR3 size: 15 residues. Germline-derived CDR1 and CDR2 are SGHNT and YENEEA. CDR3 protein: CASSPGTSGYNEQFF. The CDR3, as DNA: TGTGCCAGCAGCCCAGGGACTAGCGGATACAATGAGCAGTTCTTC.

The CDR3 loop is CASSPLPTGIVNSPLHF. The CDR3 region has the DNA TGTGCCAGCAGCCCTTTACCGACAGGGATCGTTAATTCACCCCTCCACTTT. The chain combines TRBV9 with TRBJ1-6, with 7 nucleotides matching TRBD1. The length of the CDR3 is 17 residues. Germline V CDR1 and CDR2: SGDLS, YYNGEE. V lost 4 bases and J lost 6; bases outside the gene matches: 13.

This clone showed up just a few times. For the CDR3, the DNA is TGCGCCAGCAGCGGACTAGCGGGGGGGCTAGCCGAGCAGTACTTC. Amino acid sequence: CASSGLAGGLAEQYF. The chain combines TRBV5-1 with TRBJ2-7; 15 bases are shared with TRBD2. The CDR3 length is 15 residues. The ends lost 4 bases at V and 6 bases at J; junction bases unmatched: 5. CDR1 is SGHRS and CDR2 is YFSETQ in the germline V gene.

This rearrangement joins TRBV5-8 to TRBJ2-3; D unclear. Trimming shortened V by 0 bases and J by 0 bases, and 5 bases separated the two germline ends. The CDR3 is 14 amino acids. Germline V gene lookup returns CDR1 SGHTS and CDR2 YDEGEE. The CDR3 sequence is CASSLVPSTDTQYF. DNA of the CDR3: TGTGCCAGCAGCTTGGTCCCTAGCACAGATACGCAGTATTTT. Supplemented by reference TRBV5-8 and TRBJ2-3, the full variable domain reads EAGVTQSPTHLIKTRGQQATLRCSPISGHTSVYWYQQALGLGLQFLLWYDEGEERNRGNFPPRFSGRQFPNYSSELNVNALELEDSALYLCASSLVPSTDTQYFGPGTRLTVL.

The rearrangement links TRBV30 to TRBJ2-3; TRBD2 is a possible D gene (5 bases). The germline CDR1 and CDR2 sequences are GTSNPN and SVGIG (reference sequence). The germline V and J ends were trimmed by 3 bases and 1 base, with 14 bases remaining between them. The CDR3 loop spans 15 amino acids. CDR3 coding DNA: TGTGCCTGGAGCGGCTACGGGGTGGGCACAGATACGCAGTATTTT. Amino acids: CAWSGYGVGTDTQYF.